One and the same sample provided the 25 T cell receptor beta chains below, sequenced in a study of T-cell memory formation after mild COVID-19. TCRdb independently ran MiXCR on the 5' RACE reads; one entry per CDR3 protein. The sample holds approximately 150,000 distinct CDR3 sequences; about an eighth are singletons and the top ten take approximately 3.6%. Source material: PBMCs or a T cell subset sorted from them (not recorded which). These receptors were collected from a young man who had mild COVID-19 (a few samples of this study predate the infection). Cell type and time point are not known.

The rearrangement links TRBV4-1 to TRBJ1-6, with a possible D match to TRBD1 (6 bases). Trimming took 8 bases from V and 0 from J, leaving 14 bases between them. The CDR3 contains 16 residues. CDR1 MGHRA and CDR2 YSYEKL come from the germline V gene. This chain's CDR3 is CASSGAWSSYNSPLHF. CDR3 nucleotide sequence: TGCGCCAGCTCGGGGGCCTGGAGCTCCTATAATTCACCCCTCCACTTT.

J is TRBJ2-3 and V is TRBV7-2; perhaps D is TRBD1 or TRBD2 (5 bases each). Germline CDR1 SGHTA, CDR2 FQGNSA. The CDR3 covers 13 residues. V lost 6 bases, J lost 5 bases, and 12 bases lay in between. In DNA form, the CDR3 reads TGTGCCAGCAGTACCCCAGGGAGAGATACGCAGTATTTT. This gives the protein CASSTPGRDTQYF.

This clonotype came up a few times. The rearrangement uses TRBV11-2 and TRBJ2-7; 8 bases align to TRBD1. With V trimmed by 5 bases and J by 7 bases, 13 bases remained unmatched. The CDR3 totals 15 residues. The germline V gene has CDR1 SGHAT and CDR2 FQNNGV. The CDR3 bases are TGTGCCAGCAGCCCTGCGCCGGGGACAGGCTGGGAGCAGTACTTC. Translation gives CASSPAPGTGWEQYF.

This clonotype was seen a handful of times. The rearrangement links TRBV10-3 to TRBJ2-3; D is tentatively TRBD1 or TRBD2 (5 bases each). The germline V and J ends were trimmed by 5 bases and 0 bases, with 6 bases remaining between them. Germline V gene data show CDR1 as ENHRY and CDR2 as SYGVKD. The CDR3 has 13 amino acids. CDR3 sequence: CAISWDSTDTQYF. CDR3 nucleotides: TGTGCCATCAGTTGGGACAGCACAGATACGCAGTATTTT.

This sequence joins TRBV6-2 or TRBV6-3 and TRBJ2-1; D gene uncertain. Trimming took off 5 bases at V and 5 bases at J, with 13 bases between the two ends. CDR3 length: 14 residues. CDR1 MNHEY and CDR2 SVGEGT come from the germline V gene. The CDR3 region is CASSGPEMHNEQFF. Here the CDR3 DNA reads TGTGCCAGCAGTGGCCCCGAGATGCACAATGAGCAGTTCTTC.

V usage is TRBV5-1 and J usage is TRBJ2-1, with D perhaps matching TRBD2 (6 bases). Germline V gene lookup returns CDR1 SGHRS and CDR2 YFSETQ. V lost 3 bases, J lost 0 bases, and 16 bases lay in between. The CDR3 is 17 amino acids. CDR3 DNA: TGCGCCAGCAGCTATTACGGGACTTCTCGCTCCTACAATGAGCAGTTCTTC. Amino acid sequence: CASSYYGTSRSYNEQFF.

The J gene is TRBJ2-5, the V gene TRBV5-1; tentatively, D is TRBD2 (6 bases). The CDR3 has 14 amino acids. The V end was cut by 6 bases, the J end by 6 bases, with 18 bases between. Germline V CDR1 and CDR2: SGHRS, YFSETQ. CDR3 DNA sequence: TGCGCCAGCACAACCTCGGCGGGACCCAAGACCCAGTACTTC. Its protein product is CASTTSAGPKTQYF.

This clonotype occurred a few times. V is TRBV10-3 and J is TRBJ2-5; D may correspond to TRBD1 or TRBD2 (6 bases each). The V end lost 0 bases, the J end lost 5 bases, and 13 bases lay between the germline ends. CDR1 is ENHRY and CDR2 is SYGVKD in the germline V gene. The CDR3 covers 15 residues. Here the CDR3 reads CAISESGRQGETQYF. CDR3 bases: TGTGCCATCAGTGAGTCGGGGAGGCAGGGGGAGACCCAGTACTTC.

This chain connects TRBV9 to TRBJ2-5; the D gene is possibly TRBD2 (6 bases). The CDR3 covers 15 residues. Trimming removed 2 bases at V and 2 bases at J, with 13 bases between. Germline CDR1 is SGDLS and CDR2 is YYNGEE. The chain's CDR3 is CASSVGTAQQETQYF. The CDR3 DNA reads TGTGCCAGCAGCGTCGGGACTGCGCAACAAGAGACCCAGTACTTC.

This clonotype has just a few counts. V gene TRBV5-1 combines with J gene TRBJ2-3; 8 nucleotides line up with TRBD2. There are 14 residues in the CDR3. The germline V gene encodes CDR1 SGHRS and CDR2 YFSETQ. The trim removed 4 bases at V and 6 bases at J, leaving 7 bases unmatched. The CDR3 sequence: CASSPRTSPDTQYF. CDR3 coding DNA: TGCGCCAGCAGCCCGCGGACTAGCCCGGATACGCAGTATTTT.

In its sample, this clonotype was seen many times. The chain recombines TRBV2 with TRBJ2-3; the match to TRBD2 covers 13 bases. Looked up from germline, CDR1 is SNHLY and CDR2 is FYNNEI. V lost 7 bases to trimming and J lost 14 bases; unmatched junction nucleotides: 9. The CDR3 extends over 13 amino acids. The CDR3 DNA is TGTGCCAGCATTGGACTAGCGGGGGCACGGAGGTATTTT. Its translation is CASIGLAGARRYF.

This chain joins TRBV5-5 and TRBJ1-1; 7 bases line up with TRBD1. J gave up 4 bases and V 4 bases, and 7 bases lay outside the gene matches. Germline loops: CDR1 SGHKS, CDR2 YYEKEE (reference sequence). CDR3 length: 14 residues. CDR3 coding DNA: TGTGCCAGCAGCCCGAGGGGGCTTGGCACTGAAGCTTTCTTT. Amino acids: CASSPRGLGTEAFF. The full variable domain, with the rest looked up from reference TRBV5-5 and TRBJ1-1, is DAGVTQSPTHLIKTRGQQVTLRCSPISGHKSVSWYQQVLGQGPQFIFQYYEKEERGRGNFPDRFSARQFPNYSSELNVNALLLGDSALYLCASSPRGLGTEAFFGQGTRLTVV.

The V call is TRBV20-1, the J call TRBJ1-6; 8 bases align to TRBD1. This CDR3 is built from 15 residues. J was trimmed by 10 bases and V by 5 bases; bases with no gene match: 13. Germline CDR1 and CDR2: DFQATT and SNEGSKA (reference sequence). The chain's CDR3 is CSASRTGRESSPLHF. The CDR3 DNA follows: TGCAGTGCTTCCCGGACAGGGAGGGAATCGTCACCCCTCCACTTT.

This clonotype was counted between two and nine times. The rearrangement joins TRBV10-2 to TRBJ2-7; D is uncertain. Per the germline V gene, CDR1 is WSHSY and CDR2 is SAAADI. The CDR3 is 12 residues long. V was clipped by 4 bases and J by 7 bases, with 11 bases between them. CDR3 bases: TGCGCCAGCAGTGGTAGCTATGCTGAGCAGTACGTC. Amino acids: CASSGSYAEQYV.

This clonotype was seen a few times. Germline is not matched at one junction end, which may reflect a read error. The rearrangement uses TRBV23-1 and TRBJ2-2; D uncertain. TRBV23-1 is known as an ORF, though its function is uncertain. The CDR3 loop spans 16 amino acids. The CDR3 loop reads CASSQWVGGNTGELFF. As DNA, the CDR3 is TGCGCCAGCAGCCAATGGGTCGGTGGGAACACCGGGGAGCTGTTTTTT.

The chain uses TRBV19 and TRBJ2-6; TRBD1 aligns across 9 bases. The ends lost 7 bases at V and 0 bases at J; junction bases unmatched: 10. The CDR3 contains 18 residues. Germline-derived CDR1 and CDR2 are LNHDA and SQIVND (reference sequence). CDR3 in amino acids: CASTQSGQGGSGANVLTF. The CDR3 nucleotides read TGTGCCAGTACCCAATCGGGACAGGGAGGCTCTGGGGCCAACGTCCTGACTTTC.

This clonotype has more than one count but fewer than ten. V and J are TRBV5-4 and TRBJ2-2; 9 positions agree with TRBD1. Trimming removed 5 bases from V and 2 bases from J; junction bases left unmatched: 4. Germline V gene sequence: CDR1 SGHNT, CDR2 YYREEE (reference sequence). CDR3 size: 15 residues. The CDR3 DNA reads as TGTGCCAGCAGTCAGGACAGGGGCAACACCGGGGAGCTGTTTTTT. This gives the protein CASSQDRGNTGELFF.

This chain links TRBV7-2 with TRBJ1-2; D is uncertain. Germline V CDR1 and CDR2: SGHTA, FQGNSA. V dropped 5 bases and J dropped 2 bases, with 15 bases sitting between them. There are 15 residues in the CDR3. The CDR3, as DNA: TGTGCCAGCAGCCCTAGTGTAGGGCGGAACTATGGCTACACCTTC. Translation: CASSPSVGRNYGYTF.

V is TRBV5-1 and J is TRBJ2-1; the D gene is possibly TRBD2 (6 bases). The CDR3 has 15 amino acids. The V end was cut by 3 bases, the J end by 4 bases, with 14 bases between. The germline CDR1 and CDR2 sequences are SGHRS and YFSETQ. The CDR3 loop reads CASSSTVGGYNEQFF. CDR3 sequence (DNA): TGCGCCAGCAGCTCCACCGTGGGGGGATACAATGAGCAGTTCTTC.

The chain is built from TRBV29-1 and TRBJ1-1; D perhaps matches TRBD1 (5 bases). Looked up from germline, CDR1 is SQVTM and CDR2 is ANQGSEA. V lost 2 bases, J lost 5 bases, and 9 bases lay in between. The CDR3 loop spans 12 amino acids. CDR3 in amino acids: CSVESQGTEAFF. The CDR3 nucleotides are TGCAGCGTTGAATCGCAGGGAACTGAAGCTTTCTTT.

In this sample, this clonotype turned up a few times. The V call is TRBV7-6, the J call TRBJ2-2; D remains ambiguous. The CDR3 is made up of 15 amino acids. Germline assignment: CDR1 SGHVS and CDR2 FNYEAQ. Trimming removed 5 bases at V and 2 bases at J, with 12 bases between. The CDR3 sequence is CASSGPDHNTGELFF. The DNA for the CDR3 is TGTGCCAGCAGCGGGCCGGACCATAACACCGGGGAGCTGTTTTTT.

This clonotype was counted only a few times. This sequence joins TRBV24-1 and TRBJ1-1; D ambiguous. CDR3 length: 12 residues. V gave up 5 bases and J gave up 5 bases, with 8 bases separating them. From germline, CDR1 is KGHDR and CDR2 SFDVKD. CDR3 amino acids: CATSVSGTEAFF. The DNA for the CDR3 is TGTGCCACCAGTGTTAGCGGGACTGAAGCTTTCTTT.

This clonotype was counted between two and nine times. V gene TRBV2 combines with J gene TRBJ1-1; D unclear. CDR1 is SNHLY and CDR2 is FYNNEI in the germline V gene. V was pared by 0 bases and J by 6 bases, with 5 bases between. CDR3 size: 12 residues. CDR3: CASSEAGSEAFF. The CDR3, as DNA: TGTGCCAGCAGTGAAGCGGGGTCTGAAGCTTTCTTT.

V and J are TRBV9 and TRBJ1-1; 7 positions match TRBD1. CDR1 and CDR2 (germline): SGDLS, YYNGEE. The CDR3 has 16 residues. V gave up 0 bases and J gave up 1 base; unmatched junction bases: 6. CDR3 DNA sequence: TGTGCCAGCAGCGTAGTAGGGGGCTATGGGAACACTGAAGCTTTCTTT. Protein: CASSVVGGYGNTEAFF. Based on the CDR3 plus reference TRBV9 and TRBJ1-1, the full variable domain is DSGVTQTPKHLITATGQRVTLRCSPRSGDLSVYWYQQSLDQGLQFLIQYYNGEERAKGNILERFSAQQFPDLHSELNLSSLELGDSALYFCASSVVGGYGNTEAFFGQGTRLTVV.

The chain couples TRBV7-3 to TRBJ2-5; D is ambiguous. V gave up 5 bases and J gave up 4 bases, with 14 bases separating them. CDR3 length: 14 residues. The V gene's germline CDR1 is SGHTA and CDR2 FQGTGA. The DNA of the CDR3 is TGTGCCAGCAGCGGCGGATTTGGCGGAGAGACCCAGTACTTC. It translates to CASSGGFGGETQYF.